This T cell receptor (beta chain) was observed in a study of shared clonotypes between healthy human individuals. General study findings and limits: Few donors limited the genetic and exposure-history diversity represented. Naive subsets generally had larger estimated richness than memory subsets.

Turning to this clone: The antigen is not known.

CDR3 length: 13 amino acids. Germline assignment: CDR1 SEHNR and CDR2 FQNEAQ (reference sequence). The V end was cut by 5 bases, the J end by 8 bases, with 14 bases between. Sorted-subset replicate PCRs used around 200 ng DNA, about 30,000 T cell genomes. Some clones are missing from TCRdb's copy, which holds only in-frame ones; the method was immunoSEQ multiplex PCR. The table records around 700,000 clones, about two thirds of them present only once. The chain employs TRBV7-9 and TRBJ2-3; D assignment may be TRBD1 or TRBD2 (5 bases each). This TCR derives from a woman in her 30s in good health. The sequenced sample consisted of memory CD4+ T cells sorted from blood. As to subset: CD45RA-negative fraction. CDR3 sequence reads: CASSMGPAGTQYF. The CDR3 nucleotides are TGTGCCAGCAGCATGGGACCGGCGGGTACGCAGTATTTT.